This T cell receptor beta chain was captured by sequencing in a study of human T cells and chemical hapten exposure. Study-level background: Slight differences in pooled library volume were the main source of varying TCR yields across samples.

Time point in this sample: patch test 2, 6 weeks after DPC sensitization. Treatment described: therapeutic diphenylcyclopropenone sensitization with weekly scalp DPC. TCRdb itself ran the RACE reads through MiXCR, one entry per CDR3 protein. This sample has more than 80,000 distinct CDR3 sequences, with about 10% found just once. Germline V lookup: CDR1 LGHDT, CDR2 YNNKEL (reference sequence). Trimming took 4 bases from V and 4 from J, leaving 19 bases between them. The CDR3 spans 16 residues. This clonotype was counted between two and nine times. The rearrangement links TRBV3-1 to TRBJ1-2; TRBD1 might be the D (5 bases). This receptor was obtained from a woman aged 45-59 years with alopecia areata. Some clones in this sample may be carry-over from other donors' samples. The sample consisted of whole blood, taken in connection with sensitization to the hapten diphenylcyclopropenone (DPC). The CDR3 loop is CASSLSKGTRVYGYTF. The CDR3 DNA is TGTGCCAGCAGCCTTTCCAAGGGGACGAGAGTCTATGGCTACACCTTC.